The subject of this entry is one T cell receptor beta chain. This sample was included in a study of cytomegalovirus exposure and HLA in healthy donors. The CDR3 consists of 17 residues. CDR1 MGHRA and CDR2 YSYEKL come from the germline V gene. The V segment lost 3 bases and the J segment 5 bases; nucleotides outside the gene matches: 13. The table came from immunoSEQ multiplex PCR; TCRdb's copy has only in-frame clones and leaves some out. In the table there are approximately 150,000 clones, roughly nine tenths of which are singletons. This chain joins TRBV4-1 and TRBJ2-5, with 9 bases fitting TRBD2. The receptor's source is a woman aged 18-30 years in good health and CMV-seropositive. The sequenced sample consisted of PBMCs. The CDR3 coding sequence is TGCGCCAGCAGCCATCCTATAGTAGCGGGAGCCGGGGAGACCCAGTACTTC. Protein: CASSHPIVAGAGETQYF.